The 11 T cell receptor beta chains listed next were all sequenced from one sample in a study of cytomegalovirus exposure and HLA in healthy donors. The PCR ran on 60 Vbeta and 13 Jbeta primers. TCRdb's table, derived via immunoSEQ multiplex PCR, lists solely in-frame clones and lacks some. The repertoire holds more than 150,000 clones, with more than 80% as singletons. Sequenced material: PBMCs. These receptors originate from a boy younger than 18 in good health and CMV-seronegative.

This rearrangement joins TRBV5-6 to TRBJ2-5, with 7 positions matching TRBD1. This CDR3 spans 14 amino acids. Germline CDR1 reads SGHDT; CDR2 reads YYEEEE. The trim removed 1 base at V and 5 bases at J, leaving 5 bases unmatched. The CDR3 sequence is CASSLTGARETQYF. The CDR3 region has the DNA TGTGCCAGCAGCTTGACAGGGGCGAGGGAGACCCAGTACTTC.

This clone was detected a few times. This chain links TRBV6-5 with TRBJ2-1; possible D gene TRBD1, 6 bases. Per germline, CDR1 MNHEY and CDR2 SVGAGI. This CDR3 is 15 amino acids long. The V and J ends lost 4 bases and 0 bases respectively, with 10 bases between them. Here the CDR3 reads CASSFRGLSYNEQFF. The CDR3, as DNA: TGTGCCAGCAGTTTCAGGGGCCTCTCCTACAATGAGCAGTTCTTC.

This chain connects TRBV19 to TRBJ1-5, with a weak D call TRBD1 (5 bases). The CDR3 is made up of 16 amino acids. From germline, CDR1 is LNHDA and CDR2 SQIVND (reference sequence). V gave up 0 bases and J gave up 3 bases, with 12 bases separating them. The CDR3 loop reads CASSIDGGTLNQPQHF. CDR3 DNA: TGTGCCAGTAGTATAGATGGCGGGACGCTCAATCAGCCCCAGCATTTT.

The chain combines TRBV5-1 with TRBJ2-1; TRBD2 is a possible D gene (7 bases). V was shortened by 4 bases and J by 7 bases, with 21 bases between the two germline ends. CDR1 and CDR2 (germline): SGHRS, YFSETQ. The CDR3 totals 16 residues. CDR3 loop: CASSILPGGRGNEQFF. Written as DNA, the CDR3 is TGCGCCAGCAGCATTCTTCCGGGGGGCCGGGGGAATGAGCAGTTCTTC.

The rearrangement joins TRBV11-3 to TRBJ2-1, with TRBD2 matching 15 bases. Germline CDR1 SGHNT, CDR2 YENEEA. This CDR3 region has 19 residues. The junction had 11 bases not matched to a gene; V was cut back by 5 bases and J by 3 bases. CDR3 DNA: TGTGCCAGCAGCGGTCGGACTAGCGGGAGGGTCTTCGGCTACAATGAGCAGTTCTTC. Translation gives CASSGRTSGRVFGYNEQFF.

The chain uses TRBV4-1 and TRBJ1-4; D gene uncertain. This CDR3 region has 17 residues. CDR1 is MGHRA and CDR2 is YSYEKL in the germline V gene. The V and J ends lost 0 bases and 4 bases respectively, with 15 bases between them. The DNA of the CDR3 is TGCGCCAGCAGCCAAGAGCCGGCGGGAGGCCTTAATGAAAAACTGTTTTTT. It codes for CASSQEPAGGLNEKLFF.

The chain employs TRBV9 and TRBJ2-2, with D maybe TRBD1 (6 bases). The V gene's germline CDR1 is SGDLS and CDR2 YYNGEE. The CDR3 length is 14 residues. Trimming removed 0 bases at V and 6 bases at J, with 9 bases between. The CDR3 DNA reads as TGTGCCAGCAGCGTAGTAGAGGGGGCCGGGGAGCTGTTTTTT. This gives the protein CASSVVEGAGELFF.

The J gene is TRBJ2-7, the V gene TRBV7-3, with D possibly being TRBD1 (6 bases). CDR3 length: 13 residues. With 6 bases removed from V and 7 bases from J, the gap between germline ends came to 16 bases. The V gene's germline CDR1 is SGHTA and CDR2 FQGTGA. CDR3 sequence (DNA): TGTGCCAGCAGTTCTACAGGGACGGGGGAGCAGTACTTC. It codes for CASSSTGTGEQYF.

This clone has a single count. This chain uses TRBV6-5 with TRBJ2-5; D gene uncertain. V lost 4 bases and J 2 bases, leaving 14 bases between the germline ends. Per germline, CDR1 MNHEY and CDR2 SVGAGI. CDR3 size: 15 residues. The CDR3 region has the DNA TGTGCCAGCAGTTCACCTTCAGTGTTGCAAGAGACCCAGTACTTC. Protein: CASSSPSVLQETQYF.

V usage is TRBV2 and J usage is TRBJ2-1; 13 nucleotides match TRBD2. CDR3 length: 14 amino acids. Germline trimming cut 7 bases from V and 7 bases from J; bases unmatched to any gene: 4. Germline CDR1 SNHLY, CDR2 FYNNEI. CDR3 amino acids: CASTATSGGNEQFF. CDR3 nucleotides: TGTGCCAGCACCGCGACTAGCGGGGGGAATGAGCAGTTCTTC. Full variable domain (missing parts from reference TRBV2 and TRBJ2-1): EPEVTQTPSHQVTQMGQEVILRCVPISNHLYFYWYRQILGQKVEFLVSFYNNEISEKSEIFDDQFSVERPDGSNFTLKIRSTKLEDSAMYFCASTATSGGNEQFFGPGTRLTVL.

The chain employs TRBV5-1 and TRBJ1-1, with TRBD1 identical over 9 bases. The V segment lost 2 bases and the J segment 5 bases; nucleotides outside the gene matches: 7. Germline V CDR1 and CDR2: SGHRS, YFSETQ. There are 15 residues in the CDR3. The CDR3 sequence: CASSLSGTGTTEAFF. Written as DNA, the CDR3 is TGCGCCAGCAGCTTATCCGGGACAGGGACGACTGAAGCTTTCTTT.